This passage covers 32 T cell receptor beta chains from one sample sequenced in a study of T cells in tuberculosis. Some clones are missing from TCRdb's copy, which holds only in-frame ones; the method was immunoSEQ multiplex PCR. The table shows approximately 10,000 clones, with 90% to 95% occurring only once. Sequenced: PBMCs. Every receptor here comes from an adult with tuberculosis.

This rearrangement joins TRBV5-1 to TRBJ2-7; D perhaps matches TRBD1 (6 bases). CDR1 is SGHRS and CDR2 is YFSETQ in the germline V gene. CDR3 length: 15 residues. V was trimmed by 3 bases and J by 5 bases, leaving 18 bases between them. The CDR3 is CASSSLQGSIHEQYF. DNA of the CDR3: TGCGCCAGCAGCTCGCTACAGGGAAGTATCCACGAGCAGTACTTC.

J is TRBJ1-2 and V is TRBV19, with 12 nucleotides matching TRBD1. The CDR3 runs 14 residues. Germline loops: CDR1 LNHDA, CDR2 SQIVND (reference sequence). V trimming: 8 bases; J trimming: 5 bases; junction bases outside the gene matches: 6. CDR3 DNA: TGTGCCAGTTCCGCGGGACAGGGGGCATATGGCTACACCTTC. Its protein is CASSAGQGAYGYTF.

The rearrangement links TRBV5-1 to TRBJ2-1, with a weak D call TRBD1 (7 bases). V was cut by 0 bases and J by 8 bases, with 15 bases left in between. Germline assignment: CDR1 SGHRS and CDR2 YFSETQ. This CDR3 spans 15 amino acids. CDR3 amino acids: CASSLETGEEDEQFF. The CDR3 coding sequence is TGCGCCAGCAGCTTGGAAACAGGGGAGGAGGATGAGCAGTTCTTC.

In this sample, this clone turned up once. The rearrangement joins TRBV10-3 to TRBJ2-1; 8 bases are shared with TRBD1. This CDR3 region has 12 residues. With V trimmed by 11 bases and J by 3 bases, 3 bases remained unmatched. Germline loops: CDR1 ENHRY, CDR2 SYGVKD. CDR3: CALGTGYNEQFF. CDR3 in DNA: TGTGCCTTGGGGACAGGCTACAATGAGCAGTTCTTC.

The V gene is TRBV4-1, the J gene TRBJ2-3; 8 bases fit TRBD2. The junction had 5 bases not matched to a gene; V was cut back by 0 bases and J by 0 bases. The CDR3 has 17 residues. CDR1 and CDR2 from the germline V gene are MGHRA and YSYEKL. The CDR3 is CASSQDRLAPSTDTQYF. As DNA, the CDR3 is TGCGCCAGCAGCCAAGACCGACTAGCGCCCAGCACAGATACGCAGTATTTT.

CDR3 coding DNA: TGTGCCAGTAGTATTGTTTGGGGGGAGGATACGCAGTATTTT. Its protein product is CASSIVWGEDTQYF. The chain couples TRBV19 to TRBJ2-3, with D possibly being TRBD2 (6 bases). The V and J ends lost 3 bases and 6 bases respectively, with 13 bases between them. Germline CDR1 is LNHDA and CDR2 is SQIVND (reference sequence). This CDR3 is built from 14 residues. Complete variable domain (other parts from reference TRBV19 and TRBJ2-3): DGGITQSPKYLFRKEGQNVTLSCEQNLNHDAMYWYRQDPGQGLRLIYYSQIVNDFQKGDIAEGYSVSREKKESFPLTVTSAQKNPTAFYLCASSIVWGEDTQYFGPGTRLTVL.

The chain has TRBV6-1 and TRBJ1-2, with a possible D match to TRBD1 (5 bases). The CDR3 contains 14 residues. Trimming removed 6 bases from V and 1 base from J, with 12 bases in between. CDR1 is MNHNS and CDR2 is SASEGT in the germline V gene. The CDR3 nucleotides are TGTGCCAGCAGATCGACAGTACTTAACTATGGCTACACCTTC. Translating gives CASRSTVLNYGYTF.

This chain connects TRBV5-1 to TRBJ1-3; D is ambiguous. This CDR3 region has 14 residues. The germline V gene has CDR1 SGHRS and CDR2 YFSETQ. Deletions cut 1 base from V and 4 bases from J, with 9 bases between. In nucleotides, the CDR3 is TGCGCCAGCAGCTTGACAGCCGGAGGAAACACCATATATTTT. Protein: CASSLTAGGNTIYF.

The rearrangement links TRBV30 to TRBJ2-1; possible D gene TRBD2, 6 bases. The CDR3 contains 15 residues. Trimming took off 8 bases at V and 9 bases at J, with 26 bases between the two ends. Germline CDR1 and CDR2: GTSNPN and SVGIG (reference sequence). The DNA of the CDR3 is TGTGCCCACCAACCCATCTTCGGCGGGACGGCTGAGCAGTTCTTC. It yields the protein CAHQPIFGGTAEQFF.

This chain links TRBV4-2 with TRBJ2-7; TRBD1 matches at 7 bases. The germline V gene encodes CDR1 LGHNA and CDR2 YNFKEQ. This CDR3 contains 15 residues. Trimming cost V 0 bases and J 4 bases; bases outside gene matches: 6. CDR3: CASSQDGDRHYEQYF. The CDR3 nucleotides read TGTGCCAGCAGCCAAGACGGGGACAGACATTACGAGCAGTACTTC.

The chain couples TRBV5-8 to TRBJ2-2; D possibly corresponds to TRBD1 (5 bases). The V gene's germline CDR1 is SGHTS and CDR2 YDEGEE. The CDR3 spans 13 residues. The V gene lost 5 bases and the J gene lost 3 bases, with 8 bases spanning the gap. The CDR3 DNA reads as TGTGCCAGCAGGTGGGGCGACACCGGGGAGCTGTTTTTT. It is translated as CASRWGDTGELFF.

V gene TRBV2 combines with J gene TRBJ1-2; 7 bases are shared with TRBD1. CDR1 and CDR2 from the germline V gene are SNHLY and FYNNEI. With 5 bases clipped from V and 9 bases from J, the junction kept 12 bases outside the gene matches. The CDR3 is 14 residues long. The CDR3 protein is CASSPISGGYRYTF. The DNA of the CDR3 is TGTGCCAGCAGTCCCATATCAGGGGGTTATCGCTACACCTTC.

This chain uses TRBV7-2 with TRBJ2-1; maybe TRBD1 (6 bases). CDR1 and CDR2 (germline): SGHTA, FQGNSA. Trimming left V 0 bases short and J 13 bases short, with 13 bases between. This CDR3 contains 13 residues. The CDR3 spells CASSLAPQGNQFF. Written as DNA, the CDR3 is TGTGCCAGCAGCTTAGCGCCTCAGGGGAACCAGTTCTTC.

The chain employs TRBV27 and TRBJ2-2; maybe TRBD2 (5 bases). The CDR3 has 15 residues. The V gene lost 5 bases and the J gene lost 1 base, with 11 bases spanning the gap. Germline V CDR1 and CDR2: MNHEY, SMNVEV (reference sequence). CDR3 sequence reads: CASSAFRENTGELFF. CDR3 DNA: TGTGCCAGCAGTGCCTTTCGGGAGAACACCGGGGAGCTGTTTTTT.

The rearrangement links TRBV7-9 to TRBJ1-2; D possibly corresponds to TRBD1 (6 bases). CDR1 SEHNR and CDR2 FQNEAQ come from the germline V gene (reference sequence). CDR3 size: 13 residues. V lost 5 bases and J lost 2, with 9 bases in between. CDR3 amino acids: CASSLGTNYGYTF. CDR3 coding DNA: TGTGCCAGCAGCCTTGGGACAAACTATGGCTACACCTTC.

The rearrangement uses TRBV5-6 and TRBJ1-2; D gene unclear. The CDR3 loop spans 14 amino acids. Trimming pared 4 bases from V and 1 base from J, leaving 11 bases between. Germline lookup yields CDR1 SGHDT and CDR2 YYEEEE. The CDR3: CASSVEQLNYGYTF. For the CDR3, the DNA is TGTGCCAGCAGCGTAGAACAGCTTAACTATGGCTACACCTTC.

The V gene is TRBV19, the J gene TRBJ2-1; TRBD2 matches at 7 bases. V was pared by 7 bases and J by 0 bases, with 3 bases of the junction left unmatched. The CDR3 has 14 amino acids. Germline V gives CDR1 LNHDA, CDR2 SQIVND (reference sequence). As DNA, the CDR3 is TGTGCCAGTATCGGCGGGAGCTCCTACAATGAGCAGTTCTTC. It is translated as CASIGGSSYNEQFF.

This sequence joins TRBV30 and TRBJ1-6; D gene uncertain. The germline V gene has CDR1 GTSNPN and CDR2 SVGIG (reference sequence). V lost 2 bases, J lost 0 bases, and 8 bases lay in between. This CDR3 has 15 residues. CDR3 region: CAWSPLSSYNSPLHF. In DNA form, the CDR3 reads TGTGCCTGGAGTCCCCTGAGCTCCTATAATTCACCCCTCCACTTT. The whole variable domain, filled in from reference TRBV30 and TRBJ1-6, reads SQTIHQWPATLVQPVGSPLSLECTVEGTSNPNLYWYRQAAGRGLQLLFYSVGIGQISSEVPQNLSASRPQDRQFILSSKKLLLSDSGFYLCAWSPLSSYNSPLHFGNGTRLTVT.

Only one count was recorded for this clone. This rearrangement joins TRBV5-1 to TRBJ2-3, with TRBD1 identical over 12 bases. The V and J ends lost 3 bases and 7 bases, in that order; junction bases with no gene match: 6. This CDR3 region has 15 residues. Germline CDR1 is SGHRS and CDR2 is YFSETQ. The CDR3 DNA reads TGCGCCAGCAGCTCTGGGACAGGGGGCGGGAATACGCAGTATTTT. It is translated as CASSSGTGGGNTQYF.

This clone has only one observation. V gene TRBV7-3 combines with J gene TRBJ1-5; D not certain. Trimming took off 5 bases at V and 7 bases at J, with 9 bases between the two ends. This CDR3 contains 12 residues. Germline CDR1 is SGHTA and CDR2 is FQGTGA. The CDR3 spells CASSAPGQPQHF. In DNA form, the CDR3 reads TGTGCCAGCAGCGCCCCCGGGCAGCCCCAGCATTTT.

The genes are TRBV2 and TRBJ2-7, with a tentative D call TRBD2 (6 bases). Germline assignment: CDR1 SNHLY and CDR2 FYNNEI. The CDR3 runs to 13 residues. Trimming took off 7 bases at V and 0 bases at J, with 10 bases between the two ends. Here the CDR3 reads CASMEGSSYEQYF. The DNA for the CDR3 is TGTGCCAGCATGGAGGGCAGCTCCTACGAGCAGTACTTC.

The chain combines TRBV19 with TRBJ2-5, with 8 bases aligning to TRBD1. CDR3 size: 15 residues. The V gene's germline CDR1 is LNHDA and CDR2 SQIVND (reference sequence). The V segment lost 4 bases and the J segment 9 bases; nucleotides outside the gene matches: 13. CDR3 loop: CASSTRDRRAGAQYF. In DNA form, the CDR3 reads TGTGCCAGTAGTACCCGGGACAGGAGAGCCGGGGCCCAGTACTTC.

The V and J genes are TRBV5-1 and TRBJ2-7; TRBD1 matches 12 bases. The CDR3 runs to 15 residues. Trimming at V came to 2 bases and at J to 3 bases, leaving 3 bases not matched to a gene. Germline CDR1 is SGHRS and CDR2 is YFSETQ. CDR3 sequence reads: CASSFRDRGLYEQYF. CDR3 coding DNA: TGCGCCAGCAGCTTCCGGGACAGGGGGCTCTACGAGCAGTACTTC.

This rearrangement joins TRBV27 to TRBJ2-1; D uncertain. The CDR3 extends over 14 amino acids. The V end lost 6 bases, the J end lost 10 bases, and 19 bases lay between the germline ends. CDR1 is MNHEY, CDR2 SMNVEV, per germline (reference sequence). This CDR3 is CASRTKTWVREQFF. CDR3 in DNA: TGTGCCAGCAGAACCAAGACTTGGGTGCGCGAGCAGTTCTTC.

The rearrangement joins TRBV25-1 to TRBJ1-1; 11 nucleotides match TRBD1. Germline CDR1 is MGHDK and CDR2 is SYGVNS. The CDR3 is 13 residues long. J gave up 9 bases and V 2 bases, and 2 bases lay outside the gene matches. The CDR3 nucleotides are TGTGCCAGCAGTGAAGGGGACAGGGGGAAAGCTTTCTTT. It yields the protein CASSEGDRGKAFF.

This chain links TRBV11-2 with TRBJ2-4; 7 bases are a match to TRBD2. Germline V gene data show CDR1 as SGHAT and CDR2 as FQNNGV. CDR3 length: 15 amino acids. V was clipped by 5 bases and J by 6 bases; unmatched bases: 10. The CDR3 region is CASSPRLAERNIQYF. The CDR3, as DNA: TGTGCCAGCAGCCCCCGTCTAGCGGAGAGAAACATTCAGTACTTC.

This sequence joins TRBV10-3 and TRBJ2-3, with 9 bases that match TRBD1. The CDR3 totals 15 residues. Germline CDR1 and CDR2: ENHRY and SYGVKD. The junction had 9 bases not matched to a gene; V was cut back by 7 bases and J by 4 bases. CDR3 sequence: CAITPGQGGADTQYF. The CDR3 coding sequence is TGTGCCATCACCCCGGGACAGGGTGGGGCAGATACGCAGTATTTT.

The V and J genes are TRBV18 and TRBJ2-7; TRBD1 matches 8 bases. The ends lost 3 bases at V and 2 bases at J; junction bases unmatched: 3. The CDR3 has 14 amino acids. Germline loops: CDR1 KGHSH, CDR2 LQKENI. The chain's CDR3 is CASSPNRGAYEQYF. DNA of the CDR3: TGTGCCAGCTCACCGAACAGGGGGGCCTACGAGCAGTACTTC.

The gene calls are TRBV7-2 and TRBJ1-2, with TRBD1 as a possible D gene (6 bases). Per the germline V gene, CDR1 is SGHTA and CDR2 is FQGNSA. CDR3 size: 14 residues. V was cut by 0 bases and J by 3 bases, with 8 bases left in between. CDR3 region: CASSLAKGDYGYTF. In nucleotides, the CDR3 is TGTGCCAGCAGCTTAGCTAAGGGGGACTATGGCTACACCTTC. Combining the CDR3 with reference TRBV7-2 and TRBJ1-2 gives the whole variable domain GAGVSQSPSNKVTEKGKDVELRCDPISGHTALYWYRQSLGQGLEFLIYFQGNSAPDKSGLPSDRFSAERTGGSVSTLTIQRTQQEDSAVYLCASSLAKGDYGYTFGSGTRLTVV.

This chain links TRBV2 with TRBJ2-1; 8 nucleotides match TRBD2. Trimming took 7 bases from V and 0 from J; bases not matched to a gene: 5. CDR1 is SNHLY, CDR2 FYNNEI, per germline. The CDR3 is made up of 15 amino acids. CDR3 protein: CASTGGGTSYNEQFF. For the CDR3, the DNA is TGTGCCAGCACCGGCGGGGGGACCTCCTACAATGAGCAGTTCTTC.

V and J are TRBV2 and TRBJ1-3; 7 bases are shared with TRBD1. Germline CDR1 SNHLY, CDR2 FYNNEI. V shed 5 bases, J shed 2 bases, and the junction held 3 bases outside the gene matches. The CDR3 is 14 amino acids. The CDR3 coding sequence is TGTGCCAGCAGTCTGGGACAGACTGGAAACACCATATATTTT. Translation: CASSLGQTGNTIYF.

CDR3 amino acids: CASSVGPNQGLAEAFF. The CDR3 DNA reads as TGTGCCAGCAGCGTAGGGCCCAACCAGGGGCTGGCTGAAGCTTTCTTT. V is TRBV9 and J is TRBJ1-1, with D possibly being TRBD1 (6 bases). Per the germline V gene, CDR1 is SGDLS and CDR2 is YYNGEE. The CDR3 has 16 amino acids. The V end lost 0 bases, the J end lost 6 bases, and 18 bases lay between the germline ends.